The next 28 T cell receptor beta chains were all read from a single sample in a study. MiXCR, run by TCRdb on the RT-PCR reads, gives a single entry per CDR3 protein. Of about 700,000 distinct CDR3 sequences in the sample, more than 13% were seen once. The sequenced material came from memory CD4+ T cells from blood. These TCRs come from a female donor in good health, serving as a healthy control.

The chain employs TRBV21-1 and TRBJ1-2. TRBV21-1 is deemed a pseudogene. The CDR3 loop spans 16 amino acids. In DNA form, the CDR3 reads TGTGCCAGCAGCAAAATCCCTAGACGGGGTAACTATGGCTACACCTTC. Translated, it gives CASSKIPRRGNYGYTF.

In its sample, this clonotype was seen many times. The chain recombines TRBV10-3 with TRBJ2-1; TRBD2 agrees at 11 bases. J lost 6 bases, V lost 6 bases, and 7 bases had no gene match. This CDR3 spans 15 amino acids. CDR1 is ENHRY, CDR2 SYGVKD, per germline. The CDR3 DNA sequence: TGTGCCATCAGCCTCGGGACTAGCGGCCGCAATGAGCAGTTCTTC. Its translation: CAISLGTSGRNEQFF.

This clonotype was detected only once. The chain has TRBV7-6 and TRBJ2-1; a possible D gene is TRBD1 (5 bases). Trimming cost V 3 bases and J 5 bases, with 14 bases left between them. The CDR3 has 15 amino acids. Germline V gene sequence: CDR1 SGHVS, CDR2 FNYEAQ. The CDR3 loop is CASSFSTDHDNEQFF. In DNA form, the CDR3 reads TGTGCCAGCAGCTTTTCGACAGACCATGACAATGAGCAGTTCTTC.

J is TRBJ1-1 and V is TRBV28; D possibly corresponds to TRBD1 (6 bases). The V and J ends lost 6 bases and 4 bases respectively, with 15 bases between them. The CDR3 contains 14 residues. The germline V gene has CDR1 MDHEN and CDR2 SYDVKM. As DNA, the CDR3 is TGTGCCAGCAGCTCAGAGGGGGGGAGCACTGAAGCTTTCTTT. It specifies CASSSEGGSTEAFF.

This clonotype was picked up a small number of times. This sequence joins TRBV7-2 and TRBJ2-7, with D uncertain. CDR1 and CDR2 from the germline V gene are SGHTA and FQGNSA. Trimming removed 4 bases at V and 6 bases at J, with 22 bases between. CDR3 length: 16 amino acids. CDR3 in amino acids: CASSSTQWPRVPEQYF. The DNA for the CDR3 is TGTGCCAGCAGCTCTACCCAGTGGCCTCGTGTTCCCGAGCAGTACTTC.

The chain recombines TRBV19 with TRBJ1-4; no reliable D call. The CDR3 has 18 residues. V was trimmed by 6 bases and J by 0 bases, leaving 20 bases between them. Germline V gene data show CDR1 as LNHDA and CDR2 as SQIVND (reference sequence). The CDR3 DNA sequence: TGTGCCAGTAGGGCGATAGTCAGGCGGACGGCAACTAATGAAAAACTGTTTTTT. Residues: CASRAIVRRTATNEKLFF.

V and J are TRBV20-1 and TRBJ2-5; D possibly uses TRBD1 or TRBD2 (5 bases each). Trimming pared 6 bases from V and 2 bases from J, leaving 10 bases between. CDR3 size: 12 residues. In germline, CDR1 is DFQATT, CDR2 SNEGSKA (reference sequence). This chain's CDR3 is CSAWDLQETQYF. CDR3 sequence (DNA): TGCAGTGCCTGGGACCTGCAAGAGACCCAGTACTTC.

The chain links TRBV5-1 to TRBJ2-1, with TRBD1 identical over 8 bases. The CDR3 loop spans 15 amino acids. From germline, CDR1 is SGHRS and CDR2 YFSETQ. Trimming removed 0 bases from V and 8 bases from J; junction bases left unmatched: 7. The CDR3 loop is CASSLAGGINYEQFF. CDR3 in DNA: TGCGCCAGCAGCTTGGCAGGGGGCATCAATTATGAGCAGTTCTTC. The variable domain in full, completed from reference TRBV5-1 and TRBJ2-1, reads KAGVTQTPRYLIKTRGQQVTLSCSPISGHRSVSWYQQTPGQGLQFLFEYFSETQRNKGNFPGRFSGRQFSNSRSEMNVSTLELGDSALYLCASSLAGGINYEQFFGPGTRLTVL.

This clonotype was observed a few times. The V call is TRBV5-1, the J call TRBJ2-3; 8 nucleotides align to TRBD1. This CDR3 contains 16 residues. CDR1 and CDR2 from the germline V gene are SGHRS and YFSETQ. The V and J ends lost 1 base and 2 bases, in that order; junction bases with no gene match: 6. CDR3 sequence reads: CASSLSGGISTDTQYF. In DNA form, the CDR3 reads TGCGCCAGCAGCTTGTCAGGGGGCATCTCCACAGATACGCAGTATTTT.

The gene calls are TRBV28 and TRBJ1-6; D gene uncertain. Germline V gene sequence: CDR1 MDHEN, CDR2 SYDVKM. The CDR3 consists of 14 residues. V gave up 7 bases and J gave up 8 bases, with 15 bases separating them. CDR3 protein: CASIARQAYSPLHF. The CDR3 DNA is TGTGCCAGCATCGCTCGGCAGGCTTATTCACCCCTCCACTTT. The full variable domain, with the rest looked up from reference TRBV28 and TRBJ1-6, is DVKVTQSSRYLVKRTGEKVFLECVQDMDHENMFWYRQDPGLGLRLIYFSYDVKMKEKGDIPEGYSVSREKKERFSLILESASTNQTSMYLCASIARQAYSPLHFGNGTRLTVT.

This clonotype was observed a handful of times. Here the CDR3 reads CASRAESSYEQYF. In nucleotides, the CDR3 is TGCGCCAGCAGGGCAGAATCGTCCTACGAGCAGTACTTC. The chain carries TRBV5-1 and TRBJ2-7, with D unresolved. V was clipped by 5 bases and J by 1 base, with 10 bases between them. The CDR3 has 13 residues. The germline V gene has CDR1 SGHRS and CDR2 YFSETQ.

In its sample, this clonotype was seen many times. Here the CDR3 reads CATSDGALSNEQFF. The CDR3 DNA sequence: TGTGCCACCAGTGATGGTGCGCTCTCCAATGAGCAGTTCTTC. V is TRBV24-1 and J is TRBJ2-1; D is uncertain. Looked up from germline, CDR1 is KGHDR and CDR2 is SFDVKD. Deletions cut 3 bases from V and 6 bases from J, with 11 bases between. CDR3 length equals 14 residues.

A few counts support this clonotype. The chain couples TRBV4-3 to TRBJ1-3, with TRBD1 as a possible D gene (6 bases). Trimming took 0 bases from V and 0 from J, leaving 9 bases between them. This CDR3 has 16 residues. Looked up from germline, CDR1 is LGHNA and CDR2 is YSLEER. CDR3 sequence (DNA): TGCGCCAGCAGCCAAGAGACAGGAAACTCTGGAAACACCATATATTTT. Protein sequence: CASSQETGNSGNTIYF.

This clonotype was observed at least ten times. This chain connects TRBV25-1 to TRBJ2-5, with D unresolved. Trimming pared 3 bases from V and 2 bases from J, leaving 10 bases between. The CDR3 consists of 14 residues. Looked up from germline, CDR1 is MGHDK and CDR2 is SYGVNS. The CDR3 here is CASSDYSSQETQYF. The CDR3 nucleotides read TGTGCCAGCAGTGATTATAGCTCTCAAGAGACCCAGTACTTC.

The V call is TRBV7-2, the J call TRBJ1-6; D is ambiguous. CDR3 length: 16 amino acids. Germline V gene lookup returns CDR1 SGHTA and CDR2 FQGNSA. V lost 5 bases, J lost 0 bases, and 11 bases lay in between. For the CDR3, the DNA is TGTGCCAGCAGCGCCTCCGGGAGCTCCTATAATTCACCCCTCCACTTT. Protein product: CASSASGSSYNSPLHF.

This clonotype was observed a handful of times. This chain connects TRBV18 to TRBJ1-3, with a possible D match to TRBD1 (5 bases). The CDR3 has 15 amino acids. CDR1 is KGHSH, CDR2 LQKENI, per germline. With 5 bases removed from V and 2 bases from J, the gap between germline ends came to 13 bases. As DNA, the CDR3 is TGTGCCAGCTCAGAGACAGAGTCCACTGGAAACACCATATATTTT. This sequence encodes CASSETESTGNTIYF. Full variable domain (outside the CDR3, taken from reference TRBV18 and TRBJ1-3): NAGVMQNPRHLVRRRGQEARLRCSPMKGHSHVYWYRQLPEEGLKFMVYLQKENIIDESGMPKERFSAEFPKEGPSILRIQQVVRGDSAAYFCASSETESTGNTIYFGEGSWLTVV.

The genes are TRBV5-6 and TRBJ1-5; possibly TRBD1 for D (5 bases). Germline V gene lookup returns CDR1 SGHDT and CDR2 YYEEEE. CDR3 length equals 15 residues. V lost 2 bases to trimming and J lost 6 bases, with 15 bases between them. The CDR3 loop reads CASSFLGGFTQPQHF. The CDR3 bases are TGTGCCAGCAGCTTCCTGGGGGGGTTCACTCAGCCCCAGCATTTT.

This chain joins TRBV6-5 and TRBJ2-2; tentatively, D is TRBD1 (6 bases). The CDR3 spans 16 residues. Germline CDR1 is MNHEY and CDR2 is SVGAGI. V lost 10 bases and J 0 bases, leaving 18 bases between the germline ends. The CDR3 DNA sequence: TGTGCCACCTCTGGGGGCAGACGAACGAACACCGGGGAGCTGTTTTTT. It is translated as CATSGGRRTNTGELFF.

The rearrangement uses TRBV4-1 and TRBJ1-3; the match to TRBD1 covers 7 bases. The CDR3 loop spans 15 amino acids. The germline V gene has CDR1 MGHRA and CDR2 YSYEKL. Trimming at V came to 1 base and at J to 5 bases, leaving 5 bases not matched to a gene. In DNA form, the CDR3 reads TGCGCCAGCAGCCAAGGACAGGGTTCGAGAAACACCATATATTTT. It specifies CASSQGQGSRNTIYF.

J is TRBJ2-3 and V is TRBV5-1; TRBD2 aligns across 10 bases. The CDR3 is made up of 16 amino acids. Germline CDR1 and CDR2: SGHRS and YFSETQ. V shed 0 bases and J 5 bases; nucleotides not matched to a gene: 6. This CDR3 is CASSLARAGGIDTQYF. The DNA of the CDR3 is TGCGCCAGCAGCTTGGCGAGAGCGGGGGGGATAGATACGCAGTATTTT.

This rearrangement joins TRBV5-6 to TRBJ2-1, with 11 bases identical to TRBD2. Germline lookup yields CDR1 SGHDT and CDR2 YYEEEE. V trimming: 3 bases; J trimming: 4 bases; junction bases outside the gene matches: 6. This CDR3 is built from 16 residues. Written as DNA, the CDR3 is TGTGCCAGCAGCTGGGGGACTAGCGGTTTTTACAATGAGCAGTTCTTC. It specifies CASSWGTSGFYNEQFF.

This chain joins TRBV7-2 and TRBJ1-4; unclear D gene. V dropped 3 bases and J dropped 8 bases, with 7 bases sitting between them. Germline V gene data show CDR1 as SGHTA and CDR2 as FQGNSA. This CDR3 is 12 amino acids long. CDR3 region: CASSFTREKLFF. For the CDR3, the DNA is TGTGCCAGCAGCTTTACGCGGGAAAAACTGTTTTTT.

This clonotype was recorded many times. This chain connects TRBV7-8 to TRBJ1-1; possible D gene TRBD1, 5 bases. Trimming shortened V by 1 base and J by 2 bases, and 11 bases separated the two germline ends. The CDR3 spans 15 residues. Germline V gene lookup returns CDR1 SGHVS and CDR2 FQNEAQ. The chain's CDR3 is CASSLVGARNTEAFF. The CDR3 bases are TGTGCCAGCAGCTTAGTCGGGGCGAGAAACACTGAAGCTTTCTTT.

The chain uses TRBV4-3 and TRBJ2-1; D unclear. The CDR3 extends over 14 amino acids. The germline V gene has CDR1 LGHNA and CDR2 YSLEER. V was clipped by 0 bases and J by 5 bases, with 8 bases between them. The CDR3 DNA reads TGCGCCAGCAGCCAAGATACCGGAAACAATGAGCAGTTCTTC. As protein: CASSQDTGNNEQFF.

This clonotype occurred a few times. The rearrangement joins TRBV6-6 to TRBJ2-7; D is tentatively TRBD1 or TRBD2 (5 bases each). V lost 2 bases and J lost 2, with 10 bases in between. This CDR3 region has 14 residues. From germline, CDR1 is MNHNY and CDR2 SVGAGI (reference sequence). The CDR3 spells CASSYGGETYEQYF. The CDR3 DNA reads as TGTGCCAGCAGTTACGGGGGAGAGACCTACGAGCAGTACTTC.

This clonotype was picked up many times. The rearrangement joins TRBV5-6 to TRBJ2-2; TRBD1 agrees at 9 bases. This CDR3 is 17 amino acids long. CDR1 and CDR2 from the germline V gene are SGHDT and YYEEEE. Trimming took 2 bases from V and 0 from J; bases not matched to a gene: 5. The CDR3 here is CASSFITGGANTGELFF. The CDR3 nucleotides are TGTGCCAGCAGCTTTATTACAGGGGGCGCGAACACCGGGGAGCTGTTTTTT.

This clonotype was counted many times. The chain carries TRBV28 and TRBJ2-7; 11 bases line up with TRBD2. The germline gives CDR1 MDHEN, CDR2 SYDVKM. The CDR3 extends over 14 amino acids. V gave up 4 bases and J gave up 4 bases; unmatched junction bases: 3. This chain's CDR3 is CASSSSGRFYEQYF. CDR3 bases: TGTGCCAGCAGTTCTAGCGGGAGGTTTTACGAGCAGTACTTC.

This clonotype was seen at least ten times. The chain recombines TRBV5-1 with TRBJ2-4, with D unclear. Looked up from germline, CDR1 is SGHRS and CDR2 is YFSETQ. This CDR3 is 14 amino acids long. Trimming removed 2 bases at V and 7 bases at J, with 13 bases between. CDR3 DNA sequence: TGCGCCAGCAGCTTTAATCAGGATAGGAACATTCAGTACTTC. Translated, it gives CASSFNQDRNIQYF.